The next 23 T cell receptor beta chains were all read from a single sample in a study of T cell repertoires in cytomegalovirus infection. In TCRdb, the reads were re-called with MiXCR into one record per CDR3 protein. The table shows about 700,000 distinct CDR3 sequences, with 30% to 40% occurring only once. No cognate antigen is known for these TCRs. The material sequenced was cultured PBMCs, taken from culture after CMV antigen stimulation. The receptors were sampled from a human donor in good health (CMV status not recorded). Some clones in this sample may be carry-over from other donors' samples.

This clonotype was seen more than once but under ten times. The chain employs TRBV12-5 and TRBJ1-5; D ambiguous. This CDR3 is 11 amino acids long. Germline values: CDR1 LGHNT, CDR2 FRNRAP. The V end was cut by 6 bases, the J end by 5 bases, with 5 bases between. The CDR3, as DNA: TGTGCTAGTGGGAAAGATCAGCCCCAGCATTTT. The encoded protein is CASGKDQPQHF.

The V and J genes are TRBV7-2 and TRBJ1-5; D unresolved. V lost 2 bases, J lost 0 bases, and 8 bases lay in between. Germline CDR1 SGHTA, CDR2 FQGNSA. This CDR3 contains 15 residues. The CDR3 region is CASSLTADSNQPQHF. The CDR3 DNA follows: TGTGCCAGCAGCTTAACAGCAGATAGCAATCAGCCCCAGCATTTT.

The chain is built from TRBV28 and TRBJ1-2; 9 bases fit TRBD1. Trimming removed 3 bases from V and 10 bases from J; junction bases left unmatched: 3. The CDR3 is 12 residues long. CDR1 and CDR2 from the germline V gene are MDHEN and SYDVKM. CDR3 nucleotide sequence: TGTGCCAGCAGTTTCCGGGACAGGGTCTACACCTTC. Protein: CASSFRDRVYTF.

The rearrangement joins TRBV7-9 to TRBJ2-7, with 10 bases identical to TRBD1. The V gene end was trimmed by 1 base and the J gene end by 3 bases; junction bases not matched to a gene: 9. CDR3 size: 17 residues. Germline V lookup: CDR1 SEHNR, CDR2 FQNEAQ (reference sequence). CDR3 sequence reads: CASSLVGGGQGFYEQYF. CDR3 in DNA: TGTGCCAGCAGCTTAGTGGGAGGGGGACAGGGGTTCTACGAGCAGTACTTC.

V gene TRBV12-3 or TRBV12-4 combines with J gene TRBJ2-5, with TRBD2 identical over 7 bases. The CDR3 runs to 16 residues. V trimming: 6 bases; J trimming: 7 bases; junction bases outside the gene matches: 17. CDR3 region: CASSPGGRRPVATQYF. CDR3 DNA: TGTGCCAGCAGCCCCGGGGGGAGGAGGCCCGTCGCGACCCAGTACTTC.

DNA for the CDR3: TGTGCTAGTGCGTGGGGCGGGGAGACCCAGTACTTC. Protein: CASAWGGETQYF. The chain combines TRBV12-5 with TRBJ2-5; D may correspond to TRBD1 or TRBD2 (5 bases each). CDR1 LGHNT and CDR2 FRNRAP come from the germline V gene. V gave up 7 bases and J gave up 5 bases, with 11 bases separating them. The CDR3 sequence is 12 residues long.

The J gene is TRBJ1-3, the V gene TRBV6-1; no reliable D call. This CDR3 is built from 16 residues. Germline-derived CDR1 and CDR2 are MNHNS and SASEGT. Trimming removed 6 bases at V and 2 bases at J, with 17 bases between. This chain's CDR3 is CASSKSISVTGNTIYF. In nucleotides, the CDR3 is TGTGCCAGCAGCAAGTCCATTAGTGTCACTGGAAACACCATATATTTT.

This clonotype turned up a few times. The chain combines TRBV11-3 with TRBJ2-7; no reliable D call. V was pared by 0 bases and J by 0 bases, with 9 bases between. CDR1 is SGHNT, CDR2 YENEEA, per germline. The CDR3 contains 15 residues. Here the CDR3 reads CASSLDAGDSYEQYF. The CDR3 region has the DNA TGTGCCAGCAGCTTAGATGCTGGGGACTCCTACGAGCAGTACTTC. The full variable domain, its missing parts supplied by reference TRBV11-3 and TRBJ2-7, is EAGVVQSPRYKIIEKKQPVAFWCNPISGHNTLYWYLQNLGQGPELLIRYENEEAVDDSQLPKDRFSAERLKGVDSTLKIQPAELGDSAVYLCASSLDAGDSYEQYFGPGTRLTVT.

This clonotype came up a few times. The J gene is TRBJ1-6, the V gene TRBV3-1, with 8 bases fitting TRBD1. CDR3 length: 14 amino acids. The germline gives CDR1 LGHDT, CDR2 YNNKEL (reference sequence). Unmatched junction bases numbered 10, after V lost 9 bases and J lost 9 bases. CDR3 region: CASCDRGMGSPLHF. DNA of the CDR3: TGTGCCAGTTGCGACAGGGGAATGGGTTCACCCCTCCACTTT.

This chain joins TRBV6-5 and TRBJ1-6; tentative D call: TRBD1 (5 bases). CDR1 is MNHEY, CDR2 SVGAGI, per germline. The CDR3 sequence is 13 residues long. Trimming shortened V by 8 bases and J by 10 bases, and 15 bases separated the two germline ends. CDR3 sequence: CASSWGGYSPLHF. CDR3 bases: TGTGCCAGCTCCTGGGGCGGCTACTCACCCCTCCACTTT.

This clonotype was counted ten times or more. The V call is TRBV7-8, the J call TRBJ2-3; tentatively, D is TRBD2 (7 bases). Trimming left V 1 base short and J 5 bases short, with 13 bases between. CDR1 is SGHVS, CDR2 FQNEAQ, per germline. CDR3 length equals 15 residues. The CDR3 loop is CASSLGGGAGDTQYF. The DNA of the CDR3 is TGTGCCAGCAGCTTAGGTGGGGGGGCCGGAGATACGCAGTATTTT.

CDR3 region: CAIGPGRGSGNTIYF. DNA of the CDR3: TGTGCCATCGGACCTGGCCGCGGCTCTGGAAACACCATATATTTT. This chain joins TRBV7-6 and TRBJ1-3; D not certain. The germline V gene has CDR1 SGHVS and CDR2 FNYEAQ. CDR3 length: 15 amino acids. Trimming left V 10 bases short and J 0 bases short, with 16 bases between.

This clonotype was picked up one time. This chain links TRBV13 with TRBJ2-1, with D perhaps TRBD1 or TRBD2 (5 bases each). Germline lookup yields CDR1 PRHDT and CDR2 FYEKMQ (reference sequence). V lost 5 bases, J lost 8 bases, and 16 bases lay in between. The CDR3 extends over 14 amino acids. CDR3 nucleotides: TGTGCCAGCAGCCCCAGGGACCCTTTAGATGAGCAGTTCTTC. Its translation is CASSPRDPLDEQFF. The variable domain in full, completed from reference TRBV13 and TRBJ2-1, reads AAGVIQSPRHLIKEKRETATLKCYPIPRHDTVYWYQQGPGQDPQFLISFYEKMQSDKGSIPDRFSAQQFSDYHSELNMSSLELGDSALYFCASSPRDPLDEQFFGPGTRLTVL.

The V and J genes are TRBV7-2 and TRBJ2-7; TRBD1 matches at 7 bases. Germline CDR1 is SGHTA and CDR2 is FQGNSA. Trimming at V came to 6 bases and at J to 4 bases, leaving 12 bases not matched to a gene. This CDR3 has 15 residues. The CDR3 sequence: CASRYTGAIAYEQYF. In DNA form, the CDR3 reads TGTGCCAGCAGATATACAGGGGCAATAGCTTACGAGCAGTACTTC.

The rearrangement joins TRBV12-5 to TRBJ1-2; tentative D call: TRBD1 (6 bases). CDR1 and CDR2 from the germline V gene are LGHNT and FRNRAP. V lost 3 bases, J lost 4 bases, and 9 bases lay in between. The CDR3 sequence is 13 residues long. CDR3 sequence reads: CASGLGTSYGYTF. The DNA of the CDR3 is TGTGCTAGTGGTTTAGGGACAAGCTATGGCTACACCTTC.

This clonotype has just one count. CDR3 residues: CASRADRDSNQPQHF. The CDR3 DNA follows: TGTGCCAGCAGAGCAGACAGGGATAGCAATCAGCCCCAGCATTTT. The V gene is TRBV6-8, the J gene TRBJ1-5, with 7 bases matching TRBD1. Germline V lookup: CDR1 MNHGY, CDR2 SAAAGT. CDR3 length: 15 residues. Unmatched junction bases numbered 5, after V lost 6 bases and J lost 0 bases.

This clonotype was seen a few times. The chain recombines TRBV5-1 with TRBJ2-3, with D possibly matching TRBD1 (6 bases). Germline V gene data show CDR1 as SGHRS and CDR2 as YFSETQ. Deletions cut 4 bases from V and 6 bases from J, with 21 bases between. This CDR3 spans 16 amino acids. CDR3 bases: TGCGCCAGCAGCCTAAGACAGGTCCAGATTATGGATACGCAGTATTTT. This encodes CASSLRQVQIMDTQYF.

This clonotype was seen ten or more times. This rearrangement joins TRBV7-2 to TRBJ2-3, with 10 bases matching TRBD2. V was clipped by 5 bases and J by 2 bases; unmatched bases: 1. The CDR3 is made up of 14 amino acids. Germline CDR1 reads SGHTA; CDR2 reads FQGNSA. The CDR3 coding sequence is TGTGCCAGCAGCACTAGCGGGGTCACAGATACGCAGTATTTT. Encoded protein: CASSTSGVTDTQYF.

In this sample, this clonotype turned up a few times. The chain links TRBV20-1 to TRBJ2-3, with 10 nucleotides matching TRBD2. The germline V gene encodes CDR1 DFQATT and CDR2 SNEGSKA (reference sequence). V trimming: 6 bases; J trimming: 0 bases; junction bases outside the gene matches: 9. This CDR3 has 16 amino acids. The DNA of the CDR3 is TGCAGTGCCCGGACCTTAGCGGGGGGAAGCACAGATACGCAGTATTTT. Translation gives CSARTLAGGSTDTQYF.

The gene calls are TRBV12-3 or TRBV12-4 and TRBJ1-5; D remains unclear. CDR3 length: 15 residues. V was pared by 2 bases and J by 1 base, with 9 bases between. The CDR3 DNA reads as TGTGCCAGCAGTTTAACGGCGGAAAGCAATCAGCCCCAGCATTTT. This codes for CASSLTAESNQPQHF.

This chain links TRBV4-3 with TRBJ2-7; possible D gene TRBD2, 5 bases. Germline-derived CDR1 and CDR2 are LGHNA and YSLEER. V was clipped by 1 base and J by 3 bases, with 13 bases between them. This CDR3 spans 15 amino acids. The CDR3 sequence: CASSQVLGSLYEQYF. The CDR3 nucleotides read TGCGCCAGCAGCCAAGTGTTAGGGAGTCTCTACGAGCAGTACTTC.

The table lists this clonotype with many counts. This rearrangement joins TRBV7-2 to TRBJ1-2; D gene unclear. CDR1 SGHTA and CDR2 FQGNSA come from the germline V gene. The CDR3 covers 17 residues. Trimming shortened V by 1 base and J by 4 bases, and 19 bases separated the two germline ends. CDR3 sequence: CASSLGGGRQSLYGYTF. The CDR3, as DNA: TGTGCCAGCAGCTTAGGAGGAGGTCGGCAATCCCTCTATGGCTACACCTTC.

The DNA for the CDR3 is TGTGCCAGCAGTAGACAGGGGGTCGATCAGCCCCAGCATTTT. It translates to CASSRQGVDQPQHF. The chain has TRBV6-2 or TRBV6-3 and TRBJ1-5; 9 nucleotides agree with TRBD1. Germline V CDR1 and CDR2: MNHEY, SVGEGT. The CDR3 contains 14 residues. The J segment lost 5 bases and the V segment lost 5 bases, leaving 4 bases of the junction unmatched.